What follows describes a single TCR beta chain. The antigen is undetermined. The sample's time point: week 11, during vaccination. Vaccination used 300 ug of mutant IDH1 20-mer peptide per dose, with topical imiquimod. TCRdb keeps only in-frame clones here, not all; method: immunoSEQ multiplex PCR. This repertoire shows around 53,000 clones, 75% to 95% found once; its top ten account for under 2.5%. The source of the sample is a study of a mutant IDH1 vaccine in newly diagnosed glioma. This specimen was PBMCs, taken from a glioma patient whose treatment included an IDH1 peptide vaccine. The TCR sequence derives from a man aged 50-59 years with glioma.

Here the CDR3 reads CASSETFGGYTF. The CDR3 DNA follows: TGTGCCAGCAGCGAGACATTTGGTGGCTACACCTTC. The rearrangement joins TRBV9 to TRBJ1-2; D gene ambiguous. Germline CDR1 and CDR2: SGDLS and YYNGEE. Trimming took 3 bases from V and 7 from J, leaving 10 bases between them. The CDR3 spans 12 residues.